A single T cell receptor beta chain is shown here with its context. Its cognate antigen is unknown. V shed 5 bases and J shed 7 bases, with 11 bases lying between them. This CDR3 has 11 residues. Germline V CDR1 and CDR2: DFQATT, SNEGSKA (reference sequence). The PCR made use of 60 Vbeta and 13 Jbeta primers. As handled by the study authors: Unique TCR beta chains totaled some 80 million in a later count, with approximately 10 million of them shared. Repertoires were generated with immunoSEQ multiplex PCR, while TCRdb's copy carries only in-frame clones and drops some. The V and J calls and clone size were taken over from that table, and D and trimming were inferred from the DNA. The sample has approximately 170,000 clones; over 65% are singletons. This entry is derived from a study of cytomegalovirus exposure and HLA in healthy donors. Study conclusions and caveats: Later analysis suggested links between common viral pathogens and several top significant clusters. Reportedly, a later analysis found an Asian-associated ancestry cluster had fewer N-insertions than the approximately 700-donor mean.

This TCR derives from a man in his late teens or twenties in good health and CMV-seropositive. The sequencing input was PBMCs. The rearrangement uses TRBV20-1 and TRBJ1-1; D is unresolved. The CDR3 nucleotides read TGCAGTGCTTGGCTTATTGATGAAGCTTTCTTT. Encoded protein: CSAWLIDEAFF.